Listed below are T cell receptor beta chains from one sample, sequenced in a study of control samples from healthy donors and cancer patients. Data came from immunoSEQ multiplex PCR; TCRdb stores just in-frame clones and leaves some out. The sample lists roughly 84,000 clones, 91% occurring once. The sample taken for sequencing was blood. These receptors were obtained from a man aged 45-65 years in good health. Each CDR3 is given with its conserved first and last residue. Fields, in order: CDR3 protein, CDR3 length, V gene, J gene.

CASSLGAGSGANVLTF	16	TRBV11-2	TRBJ2-6
CASNRVRSNQPQHF	14	TRBV27	TRBJ1-5
CASSQDRGPYNEQFF	15	TRBV27	TRBJ2-1
CASSLAGGPRTDTQYF	16	TRBV7-2	TRBJ2-3
CASSGDRGSYEQYF	14	TRBV18	TRBJ2-7
CASRQGSGANTGELFF	16	TRBV10-1	TRBJ2-2
CASSFYRSGRTEAFF	15	TRBV11-2	TRBJ1-1
CASSLIRTSGELFF	14	TRBV7-2	TRBJ2-2
CASSLAPGGTNYGYTF	16	TRBV5-1	TRBJ1-2
CASSYREGNQPQHF	14	TRBV6-5	TRBJ1-5
CASSPTGQVPYNEQFF	16	TRBV5-1	TRBJ2-1
CARGGMNEQFF	11	TRBV30	TRBJ2-1
CASSYRKDQPQHF	13	TRBV6-2/TRBV6-3	TRBJ1-5
CASSSQGAGQPQHF	14	TRBV19	TRBJ1-5
CASSQQMNTEAFF	13	TRBV5-1	TRBJ1-1
CASSRDAGDNSPLHF	15	TRBV5-1	TRBJ1-6
CASSRGQGAGQPQHF	15	TRBV6-6	TRBJ1-5
CASSFQPDGKAFF	13	TRBV5-1	TRBJ1-1
CASSRSGTASYGYTF	15	TRBV6-2/TRBV6-3	TRBJ1-2